A selection of T cell receptor beta chains follows, all from one sample in a study of blood T cells in healthy people across ages. TCRdb analysed the 5' RACE reads with MiXCR anew, one entry per CDR3 protein. The sample lists about 720,000 distinct CDR3 sequences, 22% occurring once. Sequencing input: blood. These receptors all stem from a man between 65 and 79 years old in good health. Each CDR3 is given with its conserved first and last residue. A D gene is named only where the DNA matches it firmly. Expanded clones get a size class; other rows say once, few or many, or leave the size out.

CDR3,DNA,D,size,J,V
CASSLGQAPTYGYTF,TGCGCCAGCAGCTTGGGGCAGGCCCCTACCTATGGTTACACCTTC,.,few,TRBJ1-2,TRBV5-1
CSLEVGYNEQFF,TGCAGCCTAGAGGTTGGCTACAATGAGCAGTTCTTC,.,few,TRBJ2-1,TRBV20-1
CASSQDEIQLQETQYF,TGTGCCAGCAGCCAAGATGAAATCCAGCTTCAAGAGACCCAGTACTTC,.,.,TRBJ2-5,TRBV14
CASSLASSASEQFF,TGCGCCAGCAGCTTGGCCAGTTCGGCCAGTGAGCAGTTCTTC,.,.,TRBJ2-1,TRBV5-1
CASSLSGGEVDEQFF,TGCGCCAGCAGCTTGAGCGGGGGTGAGGTCGATGAGCAGTTCTTC,TRBD2,.,TRBJ2-1,TRBV5-1
CASSPRRENEQFF,TGTGCCAGCTCACCAAGGAGGGAAAATGAGCAGTTCTTC,.,.,TRBJ2-1,TRBV18
CATLRRPGGTEAFF,TGTGCCACCCTACGACGTCCCGGCGGCACTGAAGCTTTCTTT,.,few,TRBJ1-1,TRBV6-5
CAWSVGRNSPLHF,TGTGCCTGGAGTGTCGGTCGGAATTCACCCCTCCACTTT,.,.,TRBJ1-6,TRBV30
CASSSDRNGNEKLFF,TGTGCCAGCAGTTCGGACCGGAATGGTAATGAAAAACTGTTTTTT,.,few,TRBJ1-4,TRBV7-9
CAISELAYGYTF,TGTGCCATCAGTGAGCTCGCTTATGGCTACACCTTC,.,.,TRBJ1-2,TRBV10-3
CASSPTGDTNQPQHF,TGTGCCAGCAGCCCGACAGGGGACACCAATCAGCCCCAGCATTTT,TRBD1,.,TRBJ1-5,TRBV7-9
CASSLVLGGMRNEQFF,TGTGCCAGCAGCTTAGTATTAGGCGGTATGAGGAATGAGCAGTTCTTC,.,once,TRBJ2-1,TRBV7-9
CASSLVGDGNTIYF,TGTGCCAGCAGTTTAGTTGGGGACGGAAACACCATATATTTT,.,few,TRBJ1-3,TRBV12-3/TRBV12-4
CSAREGPNTEAFF,TGCAGTGCTCGGGAAGGACCGAACACTGAAGCTTTCTTT,.,.,TRBJ1-1,TRBV20-1
CASSYSPETNEKLFF,TGTGCCAGCAGTTACTCGCCCGAAACTAATGAAAAACTGTTTTTT,.,few,TRBJ1-4,TRBV6-5
CASRRGGGEAFF,TGTGCCAGCAGGCGGGGTGGGGGTGAAGCTTTCTTT,.,few,TRBJ1-1,TRBV27
CASSPDREAGELFF,TGCGCCAGCAGCCCAGACAGGGAGGCCGGGGAGCTGTTTTTT,.,.,TRBJ2-2,TRBV5-1
CASSQDLIGTGHGYTF,TGCGCCAGCAGCCAAGACTTGATCGGGACAGGGCATGGCTACACCTTC,TRBD1,.,TRBJ1-2,TRBV4-1
CASSLEYSYNEQFF,TGTGCCAGCAGCTTAGAATACAGTTACAATGAGCAGTTCTTC,.,few,TRBJ2-1,TRBV7-2
CASSVVGQGFNYGYTF,TGTGCCAGCAGTGTAGTAGGCCAGGGGTTTAACTATGGCTACACCTTC,.,.,TRBJ1-2,TRBV2
CASSSPNKNTEAFF,TGCGCCAGCAGCTCACCTAATAAGAACACTGAAGCTTTCTTT,.,few,TRBJ1-1,TRBV5-1
CASRDRGWNIQYF,TGTGCCAGCAGAGACAGGGGCTGGAACATTCAGTACTTC,TRBD1,.,TRBJ2-4,TRBV3-1
CATSDQTSGLLSYNEQFF,TGCGCCACCAGTGACCAGACTAGCGGGCTACTCTCCTACAATGAGCAGTTCTTC,TRBD2,.,TRBJ2-1,TRBV24-1